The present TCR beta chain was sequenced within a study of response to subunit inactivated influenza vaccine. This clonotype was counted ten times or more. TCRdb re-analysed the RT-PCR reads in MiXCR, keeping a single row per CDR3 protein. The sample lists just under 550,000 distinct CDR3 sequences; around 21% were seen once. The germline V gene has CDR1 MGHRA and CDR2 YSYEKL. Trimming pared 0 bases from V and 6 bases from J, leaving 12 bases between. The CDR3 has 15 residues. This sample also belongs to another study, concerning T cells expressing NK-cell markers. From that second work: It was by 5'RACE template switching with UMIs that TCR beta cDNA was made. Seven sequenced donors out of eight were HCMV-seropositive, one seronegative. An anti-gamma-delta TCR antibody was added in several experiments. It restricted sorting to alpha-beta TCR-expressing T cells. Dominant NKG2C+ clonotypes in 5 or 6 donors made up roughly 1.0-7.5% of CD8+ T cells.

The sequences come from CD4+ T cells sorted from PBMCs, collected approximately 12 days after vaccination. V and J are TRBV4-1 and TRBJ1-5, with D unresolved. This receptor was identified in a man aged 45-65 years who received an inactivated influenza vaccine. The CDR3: CASSQETLTSQPQHF. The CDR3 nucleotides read TGCGCCAGCAGCCAAGAAACATTAACAAGTCAGCCCCAGCATTTT.